The clone carrying this T cell receptor (beta chain) was recorded once. No antigen is known for it. This entry is derived from a study of blood T cells in healthy people across ages. Study in general: About one barcoded beta molecule per two T cells was the capture yield of template switching. Study-wide findings and caveats: Total diversity from one million sequenced T cells was likely underestimated.

Combining a sample-barcoded 5' primer with a J-beta primer mix, a second PCR ran for roughly 7 to 11 cycles. Each TCR beta cDNA got a 12-nucleotide random molecular identifier. TCRdb reprocessed the 5' RACE reads with MiXCR, giving one entry per CDR3 protein. Of over a million distinct CDR3 sequences detected, approximately 43% appear once; the ten largest clones hold about 4.1%. The germline V and J ends were trimmed by 6 bases and 2 bases, with 18 bases remaining between them. The CDR3 is made up of 16 amino acids. The rearrangement joins TRBV12-3 or TRBV12-4 to TRBJ2-3, with D perhaps TRBD1 (7 bases). The sample taken for sequencing was blood. The TCR comes from a young woman in good health. CDR3 region: CASSPGGSANTDTQYF. CDR3 sequence (DNA): TGTGCCAGCAGCCCAGGGGGGAGCGCGAACACAGATACGCAGTATTTT.